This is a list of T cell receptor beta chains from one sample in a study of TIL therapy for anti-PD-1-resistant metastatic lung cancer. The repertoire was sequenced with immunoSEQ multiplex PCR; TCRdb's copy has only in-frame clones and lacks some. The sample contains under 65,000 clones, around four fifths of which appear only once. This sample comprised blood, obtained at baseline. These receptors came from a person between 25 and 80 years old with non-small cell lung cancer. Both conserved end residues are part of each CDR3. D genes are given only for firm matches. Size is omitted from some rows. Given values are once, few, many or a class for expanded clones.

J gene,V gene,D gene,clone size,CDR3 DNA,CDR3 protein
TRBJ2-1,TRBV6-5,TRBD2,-,TGTGCCAGCAGAAGAGTAGCGGGAGTTTCCATTGAGCAGTTCTTC,CASRRVAGVSIEQFF
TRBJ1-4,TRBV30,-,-,TGTGCCTTCGGAGGAACGGTTGCAACTAATGAAAAACTGTTTTTT,CAFGGTVATNEKLFF
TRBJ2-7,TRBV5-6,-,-,TGTGCCAGCAGCATGGGGTGGGAGCAGTACTTC,CASSMGWEQYF
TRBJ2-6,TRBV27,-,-,TGTGCCAGCAGGATATCTGGGGCCAACGTCCTGACTTTC,CASRISGANVLTF
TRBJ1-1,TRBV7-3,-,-,TGTGCCAGCAGCACCAGCCCCGGGGCTGAAGCTTTCTTT,CASSTSPGAEAFF
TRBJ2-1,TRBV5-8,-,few,TGTGCCAGCAGCTTGGGGGAGGTTTGGGGGAGTGAGCAGTTCTTC,CASSLGEVWGSEQFF
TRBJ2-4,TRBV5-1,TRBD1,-,TGCGCCAGCAGCTTCTCCCCCGGTGGGACAGGGACCAAAAACATTCAGTACTTC,CASSFSPGGTGTKNIQYF
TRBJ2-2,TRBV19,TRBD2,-,TGTGCCAGTAGTCCCTCAGGGGCGGGGGGCACCGGGGAGCTGTTTTTT,CASSPSGAGGTGELFF
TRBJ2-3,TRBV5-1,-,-,TGCGCCAGCAGCTTCGGGGATACGACAGATACGCAGTATTTT,CASSFGDTTDTQYF
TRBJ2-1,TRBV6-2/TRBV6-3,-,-,TGTGCCAGCAGTTACCCGGACTACAGGGTGACCTACAATGAGCAGTTCTTC,CASSYPDYRVTYNEQFF
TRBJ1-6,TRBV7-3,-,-,TGTGCCAGCAGCCTACGGGGAAGCTCCTATAATTCACCCCTCCACTTT,CASSLRGSSYNSPLHF
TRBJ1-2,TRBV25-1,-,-,TGTGCCAGCAGTGGATGGTATGGCTACACCTTC,CASSGWYGYTF
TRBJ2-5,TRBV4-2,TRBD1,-,TGTGCCAGCAGCCAACTCTCCGGGACAGGGGCAAGACAGAAGGAGACCCAGTACTTC,CASSQLSGTGARQKETQYF
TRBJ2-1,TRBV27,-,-,TGTGCCAGCAGTTACAACGGAATTGGCAATGAGCAGTTCTTC,CASSYNGIGNEQFF
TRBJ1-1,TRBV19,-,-,TGTGCCAGTAGTTTATATTCCGGGAGCGGCACTGAAGCTTTCTTT,CASSLYSGSGTEAFF
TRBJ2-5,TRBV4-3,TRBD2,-,TGCGCCAGCAGCCAAGAAGATCTAGCGGGAGCAGAGACCCAGTACTTC,CASSQEDLAGAETQYF
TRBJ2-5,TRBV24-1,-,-,TGTGCCACCAGTGCTCTAACAGGGCCTCAAGAGACCCAGTACTTC,CATSALTGPQETQYF
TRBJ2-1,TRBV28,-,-,TGTGCCAGCAGTACGCCGGGGAGCGCGGGTGAGCAGTTCTTC,CASSTPGSAGEQFF
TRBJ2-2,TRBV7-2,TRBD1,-,TGTGCCAGCAGCCCCCGGACAGGATGGGCCGGGGAGCTGTTTTTT,CASSPRTGWAGELFF
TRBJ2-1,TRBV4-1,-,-,TGCGCCAGCAGCCAAGACCCCCCTTCCGAGTACAATGAGCAGTTCTTC,CASSQDPPSEYNEQFF
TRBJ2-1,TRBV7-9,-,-,TGTGCCAGCAGCTTGGGCAGCTACAATGAGCAGTTCTTC,CASSLGSYNEQFF
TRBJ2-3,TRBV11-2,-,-,TGTGCCAGCAGCACAAGGATTGGGGCTGTGTCAGATACGCAGTATTTT,CASSTRIGAVSDTQYF
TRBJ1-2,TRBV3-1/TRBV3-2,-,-,TGTGCCAGCAGCCAAGAAGGGGGTCCCCCGGGCGGCTACACCTTC,CASSQEGGPPGGYTF
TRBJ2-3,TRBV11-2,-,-,TGTGCCAGCAGCTTAGATCGGGTGGATACGCAGTATTTT,CASSLDRVDTQYF
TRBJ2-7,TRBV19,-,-,TGTGCCAGTAGTCTGAGCTCCGGGGGGCTCTCCTACGAGCAGTACTTC,CASSLSSGGLSYEQYF
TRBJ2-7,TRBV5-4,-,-,TGTGCCAGCAGCACTTTTGACAGGGAGGACGAGCAGTACTTC,CASSTFDREDEQYF
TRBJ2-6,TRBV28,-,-,TGTGCCAGCAGAGAAACGGGGTTAGGGGCCAACGTCCTGACTTTC,CASRETGLGANVLTF
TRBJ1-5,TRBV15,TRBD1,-,TGTGCCACCAGCAGCTGGGGACAGAGCAATCAGCCCCAGCATTTT,CATSSWGQSNQPQHF
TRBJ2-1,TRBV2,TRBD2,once,TGTGCCATCGGCGGGGGGGCAGGCAATGAGCAGTTCTTC,CAIGGGAGNEQFF
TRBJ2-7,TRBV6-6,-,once,TGTGCCAGCAGTTTAACCGAGGGGGAGCAGTACTTC,CASSLTEGEQYF
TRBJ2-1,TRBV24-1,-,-,TGTGCCACCGGGACGGGGCTGGGAAATGAGCAGTTCTTC,CATGTGLGNEQFF
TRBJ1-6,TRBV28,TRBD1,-,TGTGCCAGCAGTTTTTTTTCGACAGGGCCAAATTCACCCCTCCACTTT,CASSFFSTGPNSPLHF
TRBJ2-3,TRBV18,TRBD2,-,TGTGCCAGCTCACCACCGGGACTAGCGGCCCCAGGGGATACGCAGTATTTT,CASSPPGLAAPGDTQYF
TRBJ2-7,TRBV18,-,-,TGTGCCAGCTCAGAGGGAGTGAAATACGAGCAGTACTTC,CASSEGVKYEQYF
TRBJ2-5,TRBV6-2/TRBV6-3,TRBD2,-,TGTGCCAGCAGTTACCCTATCTCGCTTAGCGGGGGCAACAACCAAGAGACCCAGTACTTC,CASSYPISLSGGNNQETQYF
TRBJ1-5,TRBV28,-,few,TGTGCCACCAAGACAACGATAAGCAATCAGCCCCAGCATTTT,CATKTTISNQPQHF
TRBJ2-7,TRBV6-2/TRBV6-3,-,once,TGTGCCAGCAGTTACTCAACAGGGCTACACGAGCAGTACTTC,CASSYSTGLHEQYF
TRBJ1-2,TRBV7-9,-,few,TGTGCCAGCAGCTCATTCAGGGGCTTAGGAGGCTACACCTTC,CASSSFRGLGGYTF
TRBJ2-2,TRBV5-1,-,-,TGCGCCAGCAGCCCTGGAGTTGGACCGAACACCGGGGAGCTGTTTTTT,CASSPGVGPNTGELFF
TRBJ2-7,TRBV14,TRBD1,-,TGTGCCAGCAGCCCTCGACAGGGGCGGAACGAGCAGTACTTC,CASSPRQGRNEQYF
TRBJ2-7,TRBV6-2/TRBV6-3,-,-,TGTGCCAGCAGTTACTCCGCCGGGAATAACTACGAGCAGTACTTC,CASSYSAGNNYEQYF
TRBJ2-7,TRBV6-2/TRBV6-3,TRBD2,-,TGTGCCAGCAGTTCTAGCGGGGATTACGAGCAGTACTTC,CASSSSGDYEQYF
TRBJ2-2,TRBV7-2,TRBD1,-,TGTGCCAGCAGCCGGACAGGGGTGAACACCGGGGAGCTGTTTTTT,CASSRTGVNTGELFF
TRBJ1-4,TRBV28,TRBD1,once,TGTGCCAGCAGTTCGCCCAGGGGGCGTCTTCGTGAAAAACTGTTTTTT,CASSSPRGRLREKLFF
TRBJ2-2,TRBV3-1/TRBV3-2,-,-,TGTGCCAGCAGCCAAGTGGGGGGACGGTCGACCGGGGAGCTGTTTTTT,CASSQVGGRSTGELFF
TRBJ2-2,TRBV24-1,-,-,TGTGCCACCCGGGACAAGTTCACCGGGGAGCTGTTTTTT,CATRDKFTGELFF
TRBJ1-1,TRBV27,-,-,TGTGCCAGCAGTTTAAGAATCGGGGTGAACACTGAAGCTTTCTTT,CASSLRIGVNTEAFF
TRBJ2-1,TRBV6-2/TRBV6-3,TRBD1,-,TGTGCCAGCAGTTATGGACAGGTTTACAATGAGCAGTTCTTC,CASSYGQVYNEQFF
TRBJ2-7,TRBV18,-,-,TGTGCCAGCTCAGCGGAATCAGAGGGGCCCTACGAGCAGTACTTC,CASSAESEGPYEQYF
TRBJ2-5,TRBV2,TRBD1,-,TGTGCCAGCGGAGACAGGGGAGAAGAGACCCAGTACTTC,CASGDRGEETQYF
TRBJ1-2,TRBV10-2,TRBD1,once,TGCGCCAGCAGTGAAAAACAGGGGGCGCACCCCTATGGCTACACCTTC,CASSEKQGAHPYGYTF
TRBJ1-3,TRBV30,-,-,TGTGCCTGGAGTGGTGCGGGCTCTGGAAACACCATATATTTT,CAWSGAGSGNTIYF
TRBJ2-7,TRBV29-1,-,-,TGCAGCGTTCGATCCCCGGTCGAGCAGTACTTC,CSVRSPVEQYF
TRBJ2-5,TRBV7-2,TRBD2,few,TGTGCCAGCAGACCAGGACTAGCGGGCCCTACCCAAGAGACCCAGTACTTC,CASRPGLAGPTQETQYF
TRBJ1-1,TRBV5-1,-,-,TGCGCCAGCAGCTTGGAGGCGGGGCAGAACACTGAAGCTTTCTTT,CASSLEAGQNTEAFF